The 23 T cell receptor beta chains given below trace back to one sample, sequenced in a study of regulatory T cells in long-lasting Graves disease. Libraries of TCR beta came from iRepertoire HTBI primers plus Arm-PCR of CDR3 regions. TCRdb reanalysed the multiplex PCR reads using MiXCR and keeps one entry per CDR3 protein. The repertoire holds approximately 270,000 distinct CDR3 sequences, 15% to 20% seen once, with 14% in the top ten. The sample's time point: newly diagnosed GD, antithyroid drugs for less than 3 months. The TCR library was prepared using RNA isolated from PBMCs. These data were also filed under a second study, of T cells in Graves' hyperthyroidism and ophthalmopathy.

This specimen was peripheral blood mononuclear cells (PBMCs), taken at new diagnosis, from a patient treated with antithyroid drugs. These receptor sequences come from a woman in her twenties or thirties with Graves disease.

The chain employs TRBV9 and TRBJ2-1; 7 nucleotides agree with TRBD2. V lost 4 bases to trimming and J lost 12 bases; unmatched junction nucleotides: 10. The CDR3 contains 13 residues. Germline V CDR1 and CDR2: SGDLS, YYNGEE. In DNA form, the CDR3 reads TGTGCCAGCAGCATCTCGGGGGGTCGGGGGCAGTTCTTC. Its protein product is CASSISGGRGQFF.

This clonotype was counted only a few times. The chain links TRBV6-2 or TRBV6-3 to TRBJ2-3, with 9 bases aligning to TRBD2. The CDR3 covers 18 residues. The V segment lost 0 bases and the J segment 0 bases; nucleotides outside the gene matches: 7. Germline V lookup: CDR1 MNHEY, CDR2 SVGEGT. The CDR3 loop is CASSYSSGGPYSTDTQYF. The CDR3 DNA sequence: TGTGCCAGCAGTTACTCTAGCGGGGGACCTTATAGCACAGATACGCAGTATTTT.

The rearrangement links TRBV11-2 to TRBJ2-7; D is possibly TRBD1 or TRBD2 (5 bases each). Trimming removed 1 base from V and 9 bases from J, with 13 bases in between. CDR1 and CDR2 from the germline V gene are SGHAT and FQNNGV. The CDR3 loop spans 13 amino acids. CDR3 in amino acids: CASSLGGSGTQYF. The DNA for the CDR3 is TGTGCCAGCAGCTTAGGAGGGTCAGGGACGCAGTACTTC.

This clonotype was seen many times. The rearrangement joins TRBV7-2 to TRBJ1-4; 7 bases line up with TRBD1. The CDR3 spans 15 residues. Trimming took 5 bases from V and 4 from J; bases not matched to a gene: 7. CDR1 and CDR2 from the germline V gene are SGHTA and FQGNSA. The CDR3: CASSGQQGLNEKLFF. The CDR3, as DNA: TGTGCCAGCAGCGGACAACAGGGGCTTAATGAAAAACTGTTTTTT.

The CDR3 sequence: CASSLGHSTYEQYF. In nucleotides, the CDR3 is TGTGCCAGCAGCTTAGGACACAGCACCTACGAGCAGTACTTC. This chain links TRBV13 with TRBJ2-7; D is undetermined. Germline V CDR1 and CDR2: PRHDT, FYEKMQ (reference sequence). Trimming shortened V by 0 bases and J by 2 bases, and 8 bases separated the two germline ends. CDR3 length equals 14 residues.

This clonotype was counted many times. At one of its ends the junction is not consistent with the germline gene, which may arise from a read error. The J gene is TRBJ1-5, the V gene TRBV4-1, with no clear D. The germline V gene encodes CDR1 MGHRA and CDR2 YSYEKL. This CDR3 has 14 amino acids. Written as DNA, the CDR3 is TGTGCCAGCAGCCAAGGGAGCAGCAATCAGCCCCAGCATTTT. Its translation is CASSQGSSNQPQHF.

The chain employs TRBV6-1 and TRBJ1-2; TRBD1 agrees at 8 bases. Germline CDR1 is MNHNS and CDR2 is SASEGT. V lost 5 bases, J lost 4 bases, and 6 bases stayed unmatched. CDR3 length equals 14 residues. Written as DNA, the CDR3 is TGTGCCAGCAGTAACGGACAGGGTAGCTATGGCTACACCTTC. This encodes CASSNGQGSYGYTF.

This clonotype was found many times. The V and J genes are TRBV14 and TRBJ1-6; the D gene is possibly TRBD1 (5 bases). V was cut by 3 bases and J by 10 bases, with 13 bases left in between. Germline CDR1 SGHDN, CDR2 FVKESK. The CDR3 has 14 amino acids. CDR3 bases: TGTGCCAGCAGCCACACGGGGGTTCGGTCACCCCTCCACTTT. Translated, it gives CASSHTGVRSPLHF.

A note on this clonotype: The conserved final phenylalanine or tryptophan is absent from the CDR3, which likely points to a read error. The rearrangement joins TRBV20-1 to TRBJ2-1; 9 nucleotides agree with TRBD2. The germline V gene encodes CDR1 DFQATT and CDR2 SNEGSKA (reference sequence). The CDR3 has 15 amino acids. V was pared by 3 bases and J by 5 bases, with 8 bases of the junction left unmatched. For the CDR3, the DNA is TGCAGTGCTAGCTTGTCTAGCGGGGTGAACAATGAGCAGTTCCTC. This translates into CSASLSSGVNNEQFL.

There are a few counts of this clonotype. This chain joins TRBV20-1 and TRBJ2-1; TRBD2 matches at 12 bases. The junction had 5 bases not matched to a gene; V was cut back by 0 bases and J by 5 bases. The CDR3 loop spans 16 amino acids. Germline assignment: CDR1 DFQATT and CDR2 SNEGSKA (reference sequence). The CDR3 protein is CSARDKWTSGDNEQFF. The CDR3 DNA sequence: TGCAGTGCTAGAGATAAGTGGACTAGCGGGGACAATGAGCAGTTCTTC.

In this sample, this clonotype turned up many times. The rearrangement uses TRBV3-1 and TRBJ1-2; weak D call: TRBD1 (6 bases). This CDR3 comprises 14 residues. Trimming shortened V by 8 bases and J by 5 bases, and 18 bases separated the two germline ends. Germline loops: CDR1 LGHDT, CDR2 YNNKEL (reference sequence). CDR3 coding DNA: TGTGCCAGCCTCGGAACGGGGGGGGCGTATGGCTACACCTTC. Its protein is CASLGTGGAYGYTF.

The chain has TRBV7-6 and TRBJ1-5, with 8 bases identical to TRBD1. V trimming: 5 bases; J trimming: 1 base; junction bases outside the gene matches: 4. Germline V gene sequence: CDR1 SGHVS, CDR2 FNYEAQ. CDR3 length equals 15 residues. CDR3 sequence reads: CASSLRQGSNQPQHF. In DNA, the CDR3 is TGTGCCAGCAGCCTGAGACAGGGGAGCAATCAGCCCCAGCATTTT.

Many counts were recorded for this clonotype. The chain joins TRBV12-3 or TRBV12-4 to TRBJ1-4; D remains ambiguous. Trimming removed 5 bases from V and 8 bases from J, with 12 bases in between. CDR3 length equals 13 residues. The CDR3 here is CASSPWEGEKLFF. The CDR3 DNA reads TGTGCCAGCAGTCCGTGGGAGGGAGAAAAACTGTTTTTT.

The chain joins TRBV19 to TRBJ1-6; 7 positions match TRBD1. After removal of 3 bases from V and 8 bases from J, the junction contained 4 bases not matched to a gene. Per germline, CDR1 LNHDA and CDR2 SQIVND (reference sequence). The CDR3 is made up of 14 amino acids. The CDR3 sequence is CASSIDRVDSPLHF. CDR3 bases: TGTGCCAGTAGTATCGACAGGGTTGATTCACCCCTCCACTTT.

The rearrangement uses TRBV2 and TRBJ1-5; the match to TRBD1 covers 9 bases. Germline V gives CDR1 SNHLY, CDR2 FYNNEI. V trimming: 6 bases; J trimming: 9 bases; junction bases outside the gene matches: 12. This CDR3 is built from 15 residues. The CDR3 region is CASRVPGQGSRPQHF. Here the CDR3 DNA reads TGTGCCAGCAGGGTCCCGGGACAGGGTTCACGGCCCCAGCATTTT.

In its sample, this clonotype was seen a few times. The chain joins TRBV2 to TRBJ2-2; 7 bases line up with TRBD1. CDR3 size: 15 residues. Germline trimming cut 7 bases from V and 0 bases from J; bases unmatched to any gene: 5. The germline gives CDR1 SNHLY, CDR2 FYNNEI. CDR3 in DNA: TGTGCCAGCAACCGGGGACAGCCGAACACCGGGGAGCTGTTTTTT. It yields the protein CASNRGQPNTGELFF.

The table lists this clonotype with a count of one. This chain uses TRBV12-3 or TRBV12-4 with TRBJ1-1; maybe TRBD1 (5 bases). V was clipped by 8 bases and J by 4 bases, with 11 bases between them. The CDR3 has 12 residues. This CDR3 is CASQGVGTEAFF. In DNA form, the CDR3 reads TGTGCCAGCCAGGGAGTTGGCACTGAAGCTTTCTTT.

Ten or more counts support this clonotype. The DNA of the CDR3 is TGTGCCAGCTCACTATACACGGACAGGGGGCTCGGCGAGCAGTACTTC. Its translation: CASSLYTDRGLGEQYF. The chain carries TRBV18 and TRBJ2-7; 11 positions match TRBD1. The CDR3 is 16 residues long. Germline V CDR1 and CDR2: KGHSH, LQKENI. After removal of 4 bases from V and 6 bases from J, the junction contained 11 bases not matched to a gene.

The chain has TRBV7-6 and TRBJ2-7; 7 bases agree with TRBD1. Germline trimming cut 1 base from V and 7 bases from J; bases unmatched to any gene: 7. The CDR3 spans 14 residues. Germline lookup yields CDR1 SGHVS and CDR2 FNYEAQ. The CDR3 coding sequence is TGTGCCAGCAGCTTAGGGGGACAGACTGGGGAGCAGTACTTC. Its protein is CASSLGGQTGEQYF.

This clonotype appeared many times. This chain links TRBV2 with TRBJ2-3, with 15 bases identical to TRBD2. Per germline, CDR1 SNHLY and CDR2 FYNNEI. The V gene end was trimmed by 4 bases and the J gene end by 7 bases; junction bases not matched to a gene: 6. The CDR3 is 16 amino acids. Here the CDR3 reads CASSARTSGGAYTQYF. CDR3 nucleotides: TGTGCCAGCAGTGCTAGGACTAGCGGGGGGGCTTATACGCAGTATTTT.

J is TRBJ1-1 and V is TRBV12-3 or TRBV12-4, with TRBD1 identical over 8 bases. The CDR3 length is 15 residues. V lost 3 bases to trimming and J lost 0 bases; unmatched junction nucleotides: 3. CDR3 nucleotides: TGTGCCAGCAGTTTCTGGACAGGGCTGAACACTGAAGCTTTCTTT. This codes for CASSFWTGLNTEAFF.

This clonotype was found a few times. The chain is built from TRBV20-1 and TRBJ1-2; unclear D gene. Per the germline V gene, CDR1 is DFQATT and CDR2 is SNEGSKA (reference sequence). Trimming cost V 4 bases and J 4 bases, with 16 bases left between them. The CDR3 sequence is 14 residues long. The CDR3 region has the DNA TGCAGTGCTACGGGTCGGGGAGGGCTCTATGGCTACACCTTC. Amino acid sequence: CSATGRGGLYGYTF.

This clonotype occurred many times. J is TRBJ2-1 and V is TRBV2, with D possibly matching TRBD2 (6 bases). This CDR3 contains 14 residues. V was clipped by 8 bases and J by 7 bases, with 18 bases between them. The germline V gene encodes CDR1 SNHLY and CDR2 FYNNEI. The CDR3 is CASLRDWGGNEQFF. As DNA, the CDR3 is TGTGCCAGCCTCCGGGACTGGGGTGGGAATGAGCAGTTCTTC.